The 11 T cell receptor beta chains in this list originate from one sample, sequenced in a study of a mutant IDH1 vaccine in newly diagnosed glioma. The antigens these receptors bind are not known. Repertoires were generated with immunoSEQ multiplex PCR, while TCRdb's copy carries only in-frame clones and drops some. The top ten hold about 6.3% of the sample, which has around 41,000 clones, roughly 79% seen once. Described time point: week 23, last vaccination. One vaccine dose held 300 ug of mutant IDH1 20-mer peptide and came with topical imiquimod. The specimen comprised PBMCs, sampled from a glioma patient whose treatment included an IDH1 peptide vaccine. Receptor source: a woman aged 40 to 55 with glioma. Some clones in this sample may be carry-over from other donors' samples.

This clone appeared once. The chain couples TRBV4-2 to TRBJ2-3, with 7 bases identical to TRBD1. This CDR3 is 13 amino acids long. J gave up 3 bases and V 5 bases, and 2 bases lay outside the gene matches. Looked up from germline, CDR1 is LGHNA and CDR2 is YNFKEQ. The chain's CDR3 is CASSAQGTDTQYF. DNA of the CDR3: TGTGCCAGCAGCGCACAGGGGACAGATACGCAGTATTTT.

The chain couples TRBV20-1 to TRBJ2-7; D remains ambiguous. Germline V lookup: CDR1 DFQATT, CDR2 SNEGSKA (reference sequence). This CDR3 is 10 amino acids long. V shed 4 bases and J shed 5 bases, with 6 bases lying between them. DNA of the CDR3: TGCAGTGCTACAGAGGACGAGCAGTACTTC. Amino acid sequence: CSATEDEQYF.

The chain uses TRBV5-1 and TRBJ2-2; D possibly corresponds to TRBD2 (6 bases). CDR1 is SGHRS and CDR2 is YFSETQ in the germline V gene. Trimming cost V 4 bases and J 0 bases, with 10 bases left between them. The CDR3 is 15 amino acids. DNA for the CDR3: TGCGCCAGCAGCGATCGCGGGGCGAACACCGGGGAGCTGTTTTTT. Protein product: CASSDRGANTGELFF.

The chain couples TRBV7-2 to TRBJ2-2; a weak D match, TRBD1 (5 bases). This CDR3 has 15 residues. The V and J ends lost 1 base and 7 bases respectively, with 13 bases between them. Germline loops: CDR1 SGHTA, CDR2 FQGNSA. DNA of the CDR3: TGTGCCAGCAGCTTAGTATCACAGGTTGGCGGGGAGCTGTTTTTT. It codes for CASSLVSQVGGELFF.

CDR3 sequence reads: CSALRVETQYF. In DNA, the CDR3 is TGCAGTGCTCTCCGGGTAGAGACCCAGTACTTC. J is TRBJ2-5 and V is TRBV20-1; D remains ambiguous. From germline, CDR1 is DFQATT and CDR2 SNEGSKA (reference sequence). The CDR3 runs to 11 residues. With 5 bases removed from V and 4 bases from J, the gap between germline ends came to 8 bases.

This chain links TRBV5-6 with TRBJ1-2; D is undetermined. The ends were cut back, 2 bases at V and 8 bases at J, with 13 bases in the middle. Germline CDR1 and CDR2: SGHDT and YYEEEE. The CDR3 is made up of 13 amino acids. CDR3 DNA: TGTGCCAGCAGCTTAAGCCGGACCTCGGGCTACACCTTC. This codes for CASSLSRTSGYTF.

The chain is built from TRBV5-4 and TRBJ1-2, with D possibly TRBD1 on 5 matching bases. V shed 0 bases and J shed 5 bases, with 8 bases lying between them. Germline V gene sequence: CDR1 SGHNT, CDR2 YYREEE (reference sequence). This CDR3 is 13 amino acids long. The CDR3: CASSLVGEYGYTF. The CDR3 nucleotides are TGTGCCAGCAGCTTGGTAGGGGAATATGGCTACACCTTC.

This clone has only a few counts. The chain is built from TRBV7-3 and TRBJ2-1, with D perhaps given as TRBD1 or TRBD2 (6 bases each). Germline-derived CDR1 and CDR2 are SGHTA and FQGTGA. The V end lost 3 bases, the J end lost 5 bases, and 20 bases lay between the germline ends. The CDR3 extends over 17 amino acids. This CDR3 reads CASSFKGGFNPNNEQFF. The CDR3 nucleotides read TGTGCCAGCAGCTTTAAGGGGGGCTTTAACCCCAACAATGAGCAGTTCTTC.

The gene calls are TRBV5-1 and TRBJ2-5; the D call may be TRBD1 or TRBD2 (5 bases each). This CDR3 spans 15 amino acids. V lost 1 base, J lost 2 bases, and 12 bases lay in between. Germline-derived CDR1 and CDR2 are SGHRS and YFSETQ. The CDR3 here is CASSLNPGPQETQYF. As DNA, the CDR3 is TGCGCCAGCAGCTTGAACCCGGGACCTCAAGAGACCCAGTACTTC.

The chain uses TRBV10-2 and TRBJ2-2, with 11 bases matching TRBD2. The CDR3 loop spans 19 amino acids. The ends lost 5 bases at V and 1 base at J; junction bases unmatched: 12. Germline V lookup: CDR1 WSHSY, CDR2 SAAADI. The CDR3 loop reads CASSSYTGTSGLNTGELFF. CDR3 DNA sequence: TGCGCCAGCAGTTCATACACCGGGACTAGCGGCCTGAACACCGGGGAGCTGTTTTTT.

The chain has TRBV19 and TRBJ1-5; D possibly corresponds to TRBD1 (6 bases). Trimming took 7 bases from V and 1 from J, leaving 17 bases between them. This CDR3 contains 16 residues. Germline values: CDR1 LNHDA, CDR2 SQIVND (reference sequence). The CDR3 sequence: CASKITGIGSNQPQHF. For the CDR3, the DNA is TGTGCCAGTAAGATTACAGGGATTGGAAGCAATCAGCCCCAGCATTTT.